Sequencing of this T cell receptor (beta chain) was carried out in a study of T cells in Graves' hyperthyroidism and ophthalmopathy. This CDR3 region has 17 residues. Germline V CDR1 and CDR2: LNHDA, SQIVND (reference sequence). V lost 3 bases to trimming and J lost 1 base, with 16 bases between them. This clonotype occurred a few times. RNA transcripts were the template for amplifying TCR beta CDR3 regions. With the HTBI primer set, the TCR CDR3 went through a first round of RT-PCR. TCRdb re-analysed the multiplex PCR reads in MiXCR, keeping a single row per CDR3 protein. The repertoire holds hundreds of thousands of distinct CDR3 sequences, with about an eighth as singletons.

Material for sequencing was blood. The sequence was obtained from a woman in her thirties or forties with Graves' ophthalmopathy. The chain recombines TRBV19 with TRBJ1-5, with a tentative D call TRBD1 (5 bases). The CDR3 nucleotides are TGTGCCAGTAGTATTGGGCGCGGGGGGATCAGCAATCAGCCCCAGCATTTT. It encodes CASSIGRGGISNQPQHF.